One and the same sample provided the 6 T cell receptor beta chains below, sequenced in a study of T cells after yellow fever vaccination. TCRdb recomputed calls from the 5' RACE reads with MiXCR, one row per CDR3 protein. The table shows about 170,000 distinct CDR3 sequences, with about 10% occurring only once. This specimen was CD8+ T cells sorted from PBMCs, taken 15 days after the yellow fever booster vaccination. The receptors shown here come from a man younger than 35 who received the YFV17D yellow fever vaccine.

The chain carries TRBV7-2 and TRBJ2-5, with 10 bases aligning to TRBD2. The V gene's germline CDR1 is SGHTA and CDR2 FQGNSA. Trimming cost V 5 bases and J 5 bases; bases outside gene matches: 11. The CDR3 loop spans 16 amino acids. The CDR3 DNA reads as TGTGCCAGCAGCCGGACACTAGCGGGGTCGTTCGAGACCCAGTACTTC. It specifies CASSRTLAGSFETQYF.

This chain uses TRBV20-1 with TRBJ2-6, with D unclear. This CDR3 contains 14 residues. Trimming cost V 0 bases and J 4 bases, with 7 bases left between them. Looked up from germline, CDR1 is DFQATT and CDR2 is SNEGSKA (reference sequence). CDR3 sequence (DNA): TGCAGTGCTAGAGATCGTTACGGGGCCAACGTCCTGACTTTC. Protein sequence: CSARDRYGANVLTF.

This clonotype was detected a few times. This chain joins TRBV6-5 and TRBJ1-1; D gene unclear. Trimming removed 0 bases at V and 1 base at J, with 6 bases between. CDR3 size: 14 residues. Looked up from germline, CDR1 is MNHEY and CDR2 is SVGAGI. The CDR3 DNA is TGTGCCAGCAGTTACTCGCAGAAGAACACTGAAGCTTTCTTT. It yields the protein CASSYSQKNTEAFF.

The chain employs TRBV4-2 and TRBJ2-3; TRBD2 agrees at 8 bases. Germline-derived CDR1 and CDR2 are LGHNA and YNFKEQ. The CDR3 loop spans 17 amino acids. V was pared by 4 bases and J by 0 bases, with 9 bases of the junction left unmatched. CDR3 protein: CASSPPGLAVSTDTQYF. The CDR3 region has the DNA TGTGCCAGCAGCCCACCTGGACTAGCAGTTAGCACAGATACGCAGTATTTT.

This clonotype appeared many times. V and J are TRBV20-1 and TRBJ2-1; 15 positions agree with TRBD2. The ends lost 6 bases at V and 9 bases at J; junction bases unmatched: 9. The CDR3 covers 15 residues. CDR1 and CDR2 from the germline V gene are DFQATT and SNEGSKA (reference sequence). This chain's CDR3 is CSADWTSGGAGEQFF. CDR3 in DNA: TGCAGTGCGGACTGGACTAGCGGGGGGGCTGGTGAGCAGTTCTTC.

This clonotype was counted only a few times. CDR3 bases: TGTGCCAGCTCCTCGGGGGCTAGGAACCAGTACTTC. It translates to CASSSGARNQYF. The chain links TRBV25-1 to TRBJ2-5; tentatively, D is TRBD1 or TRBD2 (6 bases each). The germline V gene has CDR1 MGHDK and CDR2 SYGVNS. Between the trimmed V and J ends, which lost 8 bases and 10 bases, there was a span of 17 bases. The CDR3 spans 12 residues.